The 8 T cell receptor beta chains presented below share a single source sample, sequenced in a study of cytomegalovirus exposure and HLA in healthy donors. Here immunoSEQ multiplex PCR was the method, and the copy in TCRdb shows in-frame clones only, minus some. Counted here are 210,000 or so clones, around 88% occurring once; the ten biggest clones make up over 2.5%. Material: PBMCs. The receptors originated from a woman aged 18-35 years in good health and CMV-seronegative.

V usage is TRBV6-1 and J usage is TRBJ1-2; 7 positions agree with TRBD1. The germline gives CDR1 MNHNS, CDR2 SASEGT. This CDR3 spans 13 amino acids. V trimming: 6 bases; J trimming: 5 bases; junction bases outside the gene matches: 6. CDR3 sequence (DNA): TGTGCCAGCAGGGCGGACAGGCATTATGGCTACACCTTC. Protein sequence: CASRADRHYGYTF.

The chain carries TRBV7-9 and TRBJ2-7, with D possibly matching TRBD1 (6 bases). Trimming removed 10 bases from V and 0 bases from J, with 10 bases in between. CDR1 is SEHNR and CDR2 is FQNEAQ in the germline V gene (reference sequence). There are 12 residues in the CDR3. CDR3 loop: CAIGQFSYEQYF. In nucleotides, the CDR3 is TGTGCCATCGGACAGTTCTCCTACGAGCAGTACTTC.

The V gene is TRBV6-6, the J gene TRBJ1-1, with D unresolved. CDR1 is MNHNY and CDR2 is SVGAGI in the germline V gene (reference sequence). V lost 0 bases to trimming and J lost 8 bases, with 10 bases between them. There are 13 residues in the CDR3. The CDR3 region is CASSYSSAAEAFF. The CDR3 bases are TGTGCCAGCAGTTACTCCTCTGCGGCGGAAGCTTTCTTT.

This clone was seen a few times. The chain is built from TRBV4-2 and TRBJ1-2, with 10 bases matching TRBD1. The CDR3 is 13 residues long. Germline V gene sequence: CDR1 LGHNA, CDR2 YNFKEQ. Trimming took 2 bases from V and 10 from J; bases not matched to a gene: 4. The CDR3 DNA follows: TGTGCCAGCAGCCAAATCGGACAGGGGGACTACACCTTC. As protein: CASSQIGQGDYTF.

CDR3 in DNA: TGCGCCAGCAGCCAAGATCGTGGAGCAATCACCGGGGAGCTGTTTTTT. Residues: CASSQDRGAITGELFF. This chain joins TRBV4-3 and TRBJ2-2; unclear D gene. The V gene lost 0 bases and the J gene lost 4 bases, with 12 bases spanning the gap. The length of the CDR3 is 16 residues. CDR1 is LGHNA and CDR2 is YSLEER in the germline V gene.

The chain recombines TRBV9 with TRBJ2-7; TRBD2 matches 8 bases. The CDR3 length is 15 residues. The V segment lost 0 bases and the J segment 2 bases; nucleotides outside the gene matches: 4. CDR1 is SGDLS, CDR2 YYNGEE, per germline. CDR3 nucleotide sequence: TGTGCCAGCAGCGTAGACGGGAGGGCCCCCTACGAGCAGTACTTC. This gives the protein CASSVDGRAPYEQYF.

This clone was seen just once. The rearrangement links TRBV5-4 to TRBJ2-5; D remains ambiguous. The CDR3 is 14 residues long. Per germline, CDR1 SGHNT and CDR2 YYREEE (reference sequence). The V gene lost 0 bases and the J gene lost 0 bases, with 6 bases spanning the gap. The CDR3 reads CASSLGPDQETQYF. In DNA form, the CDR3 reads TGTGCCAGCAGCTTGGGCCCAGACCAAGAGACCCAGTACTTC. The full variable domain, in which reference TRBV5-4 and TRBJ2-5 provide the parts outside the CDR3, is ETGVTQSPTHLIKTRGQQVTLRCSSQSGHNTVSWYQQALGQGPQFIFQYYREEENGRGNFPPRFSGLQFPNYSSELNVNALELDDSALYLCASSLGPDQETQYFGPGTRLLVL.

This chain joins TRBV7-6 and TRBJ2-2, with 12 bases matching TRBD2. V lost 5 bases, J lost 5 bases, and 3 bases stayed unmatched. The length of the CDR3 is 15 residues. Germline V gene lookup returns CDR1 SGHVS and CDR2 FNYEAQ. The CDR3 DNA reads TGTGCCAGCAGCCAGACTAGCGGGAGAACCGGGGAGCTGTTTTTT. As protein: CASSQTSGRTGELFF. Complete variable domain (other parts from reference TRBV7-6 and TRBJ2-2): GAGVSQSPRYKVTKRGQDVALRCDPISGHVSLYWYRQALGQGPEFLTYFNYEAQQDKSGLPNDRFSAERPEGSISTLTIQRTEQRDSAMYRCASSQTSGRTGELFFGEGSRLTVL.